These T cell receptor beta chains were read from a single sample in a study of T cell repertoires in cytomegalovirus infection. For these receptors, no antigen is known. TCRdb ran MiXCR on the reads and lists one entry per CDR3 protein. Of roughly 860,000 distinct CDR3 sequences listed, about 30% are singletons. The input for sequencing was cultured CD8+ T cells from PBMCs, taken from culture after CMV antigen stimulation. The receptors were sampled from a human donor in good health (CMV status not recorded). Some clones in this sample may be carry-over from other donors' samples. Both conserved end residues are part of each CDR3. D genes are given only for firm matches. Size tells how often a clone was seen (once, few, many) or the class of an expanded clone, and some rows leave it out.

d_call,j_call,clone_size,v_call,cdr3_nt,cdr3_aa
-,TRBJ2-1,few,TRBV10-1,TGCGCCAGCAGTTCCCTTCGGGGGACCTCCTACAATGAGCAGTTCTTC,CASSSLRGTSYNEQFF
-,TRBJ2-3,-,TRBV27,TGTGCCAGCAGTTTATCGGTCCAGGTCGGCCCCACAGATACGCAGTATTTT,CASSLSVQVGPTDTQYF
-,TRBJ2-3,-,TRBV4-1,TGCGCCAGCAGCCAAGATCCCTATCCGAGACTAGACACAGATACGCAGTATTTT,CASSQDPYPRLDTDTQYF
TRBD2,TRBJ2-1,-,TRBV6-2/TRBV6-3,TGTGCCAGCAGCCTCGGCCTGACTAGCGGTGAGCAGTTCTTC,CASSLGLTSGEQFF
TRBD1,TRBJ2-7,-,TRBV20-1,TGCAGTGCCTGGGACAGGGCGCACTCCTACGAGCAGTACTTC,CSAWDRAHSYEQYF
-,TRBJ1-1,-,TRBV4-1,TGCGCCAGCAGCCCTCCGGGGTTTAACACTGAAGCTTTCTTT,CASSPPGFNTEAFF
TRBD1,TRBJ1-1,-,TRBV7-2,TGTGCCAGCAGCTTAATCGACAGGGCGGCTTTCTTT,CASSLIDRAAFF
TRBD1,TRBJ1-2,-,TRBV7-9,TGTGCCAGCAGCCATCAGGGGGTCGGCTATGGCTACACCTTC,CASSHQGVGYGYTF
-,TRBJ2-3,few,TRBV9,TGTGCCAGCAGCCAGCCGGGCCCCCGAAGGGCAGATACGCAGTATTTT,CASSQPGPRRADTQYF
-,TRBJ2-1,few,TRBV24-1,TGTGCCACCAGTGAATCGCGGAATGAGCAGTTCTTC,CATSESRNEQFF
-,TRBJ2-3,few,TRBV6-8,TGTGCCAGCAGTTACAGGCCCTATAGCACAGATACGCAGTATTTT,CASSYRPYSTDTQYF
-,TRBJ1-6,few,TRBV27,TGTGCCAGCAGTAGACCGGGGACCTATAATTCACCCCTCCACTTT,CASSRPGTYNSPLHF
-,TRBJ1-1,few,TRBV7-9,TGTGCCAGCAGCTCCTCAGTCACTGAAGCTTTCTTT,CASSSSVTEAFF
-,TRBJ2-2,-,TRBV10-1,TGCGCCAGTGGTCGGGGGGCTAACACCGGGGAGCTGTTTTTT,CASGRGANTGELFF
-,TRBJ2-7,few,TRBV6-5,TGTGCCAGCAGTTACGAGGTAGCGGACCCCTACGAGCAGTACTTC,CASSYEVADPYEQYF
TRBD2,TRBJ2-5,many,TRBV7-2,TGTGCCAGCAGCTTCCCGCTAGCGGGGCTCTGGACCCAGTACTTC,CASSFPLAGLWTQYF
-,TRBJ2-6,-,TRBV3-1,TGTGCCAGCAGCCTTAGGTTTATCTCTGGGGCCAACGTCCTGACTTTC,CASSLRFISGANVLTF
TRBD1,TRBJ2-3,-,TRBV9,TGTGCCAGCAGCGATGACCCAGACAGGGCGGGTCCAGATACGCAGTATTTT,CASSDDPDRAGPDTQYF
TRBD1,TRBJ2-2,-,TRBV27,TGTGCCAGCATACGACAGGGGAACACCGGGGAGCTGTTTTTT,CASIRQGNTGELFF
TRBD2,TRBJ2-3,-,TRBV7-8,TGTGCCAGCAGCACGGGGGGGGGAGTGGGGCAGTATTTT,CASSTGGGVGQYF
-,TRBJ2-1,-,TRBV4-1,TGCGCCTCGCAGGGGTATTACAATGAGCAGTTCTTC,CASQGYYNEQFF
-,TRBJ2-5,few,TRBV6-2/TRBV6-3,TGTGCCAGCAGTCCCCGACACAGTGAAGAGACCCAGTACTTC,CASSPRHSEETQYF
TRBD1,TRBJ2-5,-,TRBV6-2/TRBV6-3,TGTGCCTCACTGACAGGGAGCCCTCAAGAGACCCAGTACTTC,CASLTGSPQETQYF